Listed below are T cell receptor beta chains from one sample, sequenced in a study of neoadjuvant anti-PD-1 for oral cavity cancer. Assay used: immunoSEQ multiplex PCR; TCRdb lists only in-frame clones, some missing. The sample lists some 15,000 clones; approximately 70% were seen once. The sample was PBMCs, taken after nivolumab (anti-PD-1) treatment. The receptors derive from a person between 40 and 85 years old with oral cavity squamous cell carcinoma. CDR3s include the opening cysteine and the closing phenylalanine or tryptophan. A D gene is named only where the DNA matches it firmly. For some rows the clone size is stated as once, few or many, or as a class when expanded; others skip it.

v_gene	d_gene	j_gene	abundance	CDR3nt	CDR3aa
TRBV19	NA	TRBJ1-2	once	TGTGCCAGTAGTAACGCAGGAGCTAACTATGGCTACACCTTC	CASSNAGANYGYTF
TRBV7-8	NA	TRBJ2-1	NA	TGTGCCAGCAGCTTAGATGAAGGGGTCACCTACAATGAGCAGTTCTTC	CASSLDEGVTYNEQFF
TRBV4-2	NA	TRBJ2-3	few	TGTGCCAGCAGCCAAGCCGGCCTCGAGGGCCTAGTTGGGGATACGCAGTATTTT	CASSQAGLEGLVGDTQYF
TRBV7-8	NA	TRBJ2-1	NA	TGTGCCAGCAGCTTAGTGATGGGAAGTGAGCAGTTCTTC	CASSLVMGSEQFF
TRBV27	NA	TRBJ2-3	NA	TGTGCCAGCAGCGGCTCGGGGGCAGGGTTCCGACTCACAGATACGCAGTATTTT	CASSGSGAGFRLTDTQYF
TRBV11-2	NA	TRBJ1-1	NA	TGTGCCAGCAGCTCACAGGGCACTGAAGCTTTCTTT	CASSSQGTEAFF
TRBV14	NA	TRBJ1-2	NA	TGTGCCAGCAGAATAACTACAGGAGGGCATGCCCGCGGCTACACCTTC	CASRITTGGHARGYTF
TRBV5-1	TRBD2	TRBJ2-1	NA	TGCGCCAGCAGCTTGGGACTAGCGGGAGGGCCAGGCAATGAGCAGTTCTTC	CASSLGLAGGPGNEQFF
TRBV6-5	TRBD2	TRBJ2-7	NA	TGTGCCAGCGGACCGGGACTAGCGAAATACGAGCAGTACTTC	CASGPGLAKYEQYF
TRBV11-2	NA	TRBJ2-1	once	TGTGCCAGCAGCTCCCAGCTGGCTCGCGACAATGAGCAGTTCTTC	CASSSQLARDNEQFF
TRBV9	NA	TRBJ2-2	NA	TGTGCCAGCAGCGTAGGGGTCCTAGCGAACACCGGGGAGCTGTTTTTT	CASSVGVLANTGELFF
TRBV6-6	NA	TRBJ1-1	NA	TGTGCCAGCAGTTTCGCGGGAACGAACACTGAAGCTTTCTTT	CASSFAGTNTEAFF
TRBV4-1	NA	TRBJ1-2	few	TGCGCCAGCAGCCAAGGAGTAGACAGAAACTATGGCTACACCTTC	CASSQGVDRNYGYTF
TRBV10-1	NA	TRBJ2-7	NA	TGCGCCGCCCGGTCCTTGGCAGTCTACGAGCAGTACTTC	CAARSLAVYEQYF
TRBV7-2	NA	TRBJ1-1	NA	TGTGCCAGCAGCGAGGGTGTCGGCACTGAAGCTTTCTTT	CASSEGVGTEAFF
TRBV30	TRBD2	TRBJ2-7	NA	TGTGCCTGGACCCCCACTCGGGGACTAGCGGGAGGGCCGGTCTACGAGCAGTACTTC	CAWTPTRGLAGGPVYEQYF
TRBV5-8	TRBD1	TRBJ1-5	NA	TGTGCCAGCAGCTTACGGACAGGGTCTAATCAGCCCCAGCATTTT	CASSLRTGSNQPQHF
TRBV6-1	NA	TRBJ1-1	NA	TGTGCCAGCAGTATCGGTGGGCACTTGAACACTGAAGCTTTCTTT	CASSIGGHLNTEAFF
TRBV7-9	TRBD1	TRBJ1-2	NA	TGTGCCAGCAGCTTGCAAGGGGGCGATCTCTATGGCTACACCTTC	CASSLQGGDLYGYTF
TRBV6-6	TRBD2	TRBJ2-1	NA	TGTGCCAGCAGTTATCCGGGACTAGCGGGAAATGAGCAGTTCTTC	CASSYPGLAGNEQFF
TRBV20-1	NA	TRBJ2-3	once	TGCAGTGCTAGAGTGGCAGATACGCAGTATTTT	CSARVADTQYF
TRBV6-1	TRBD1	TRBJ2-1	NA	TGTGCCAGCAGTCCCCGGGACAGGGGGTACAATGAGCAGTTCTTC	CASSPRDRGYNEQFF
TRBV6-5	NA	TRBJ2-7	once	TGTGCCAGCAGTTACTCAACCGGTCCCTACGAGCAGTACTTC	CASSYSTGPYEQYF
TRBV2	NA	TRBJ2-3	NA	TGTGCCAGCAGTGAAGGCTACAGGGCGGTGGGCACAGATACGCAGTATTTT	CASSEGYRAVGTDTQYF
TRBV27	NA	TRBJ2-7	NA	TGTGCCAGCAGGAGAGGCAACTCCTACGAGCAGTACTTC	CASRRGNSYEQYF
TRBV6-1	NA	TRBJ1-4	NA	TGTGCCAGCAGTGAATGGGAAAAACTGTTTTTT	CASSEWEKLFF
TRBV7-2	NA	TRBJ2-7	NA	TGTGCCAGCAGCCCCCACAGCTTCTACGAGCAGTACTTC	CASSPHSFYEQYF
TRBV6-6	NA	TRBJ1-1	NA	TGTGCCAGCAGGTACGACAGGAGGAGCACTGAAGCTTTCTTT	CASRYDRRSTEAFF
TRBV5-1	NA	TRBJ1-1	NA	TGCGCCAGCAGCGCCCTCTGGGGGCGCAGGGAGAACACTGAAGCTTTCTTT	CASSALWGRRENTEAFF
TRBV11-2	NA	TRBJ2-7	NA	TGTGCCAGCAGCTTACCGTACAGACCCTACGAGCAGTACTTC	CASSLPYRPYEQYF
TRBV10-3	NA	TRBJ2-7	NA	TGTGCCACCACGTCCGGGGTAAGCTCCTACGAGCAGTACTTC	CATTSGVSSYEQYF
TRBV6-5	NA	TRBJ2-7	NA	TGTGCCAGCAGTTACGGGGGAGCCGAGCAGTACTTC	CASSYGGAEQYF
TRBV28	NA	TRBJ1-2	NA	TGTGCCAGCAGCCCCCACCCCTATGGCTACACCTTC	CASSPHPYGYTF
TRBV5-6	TRBD1	TRBJ2-7	NA	TGTGCCAGCAGCTTAAAGCCACAGGGGGCTTACGAGCAGTACTTC	CASSLKPQGAYEQYF
TRBV2	NA	TRBJ2-1	few	TGTGCCAGCAGTAACTTGGACCCGAAGGCCGATGAGCAGTTCTTC	CASSNLDPKADEQFF
TRBV2	NA	TRBJ2-7	NA	TGTGCCAGCAGAACTAGGGGGAGTTTCTACGAGCAGTACTTC	CASRTRGSFYEQYF
TRBV5-6	NA	TRBJ2-7	NA	TGTGCCAGCAGCTTGAGCGGGTCACCTGGGGCTCCCTACGAGCAGTACTTC	CASSLSGSPGAPYEQYF
TRBV18	NA	TRBJ2-7	few	TGTGCCAGCTCACCACTCGACTACGAGCAGTACTTC	CASSPLDYEQYF
TRBV7-9	NA	TRBJ2-7	NA	TGTGCCAGCAGCTCAGGGGGGCTCCTCTACGAGCAGTACTTC	CASSSGGLLYEQYF
TRBV4-1	NA	TRBJ2-7	NA	TGCGCCAGCAGCCAAGATCCCGTATTACGCTCCTACGAGCAGTACTTC	CASSQDPVLRSYEQYF
TRBV28	NA	TRBJ1-2	few	TGTGCCAGCAGGGCGGACAGTCTGAATGGCTACACCTTC	CASRADSLNGYTF
TRBV27	NA	TRBJ1-5	NA	TGTGCCAGCAGTTGGGCACCGGGGGACCAGCCCCAGCATTTT	CASSWAPGDQPQHF
TRBV21-1	NA	TRBJ1-5	few	TGTGCCAGCAGCAAAGGGCGATATGGGGTAATTAGCAATCAGCCCCAGCATTTT	CASSKGRYGVISNQPQHF
TRBV7-6	NA	TRBJ1-1	large	TGTGCCAGCAGGTTAGAGCCCAGTGGGAACACTGAAGCTTTCTTT	CASRLEPSGNTEAFF
TRBV10-2	TRBD2	TRBJ2-1	NA	TGCGCCAGTTTACTAGCGGGAGTGGGTGAGCAGTTCTTC	CASLLAGVGEQFF
TRBV7-6	NA	TRBJ2-7	NA	TGTGCCAGCAGCTTAGTCCCCTACGAGCAGTACTTC	CASSLVPYEQYF
TRBV5-1	NA	TRBJ2-5	NA	TGCGCCAGCAGCTTGGAAGCTAGCTCGGAGACCCAGTACTTC	CASSLEASSETQYF
TRBV29-1	NA	TRBJ2-1	NA	TGCAGCTCCGATGGAGGGAGAGGAAACAATGAGCAGTTCTTC	CSSDGGRGNNEQFF
TRBV13	TRBD1	TRBJ2-7	NA	TGTGCCAGCAGCCTAGGGACAGGGGGAGACGAGCAGTACTTC	CASSLGTGGDEQYF
TRBV27	NA	TRBJ1-2	NA	TGTGCCAGCAGTTCTCGAGGGGAAGGCTACACCTTC	CASSSRGEGYTF
TRBV6-5	NA	TRBJ1-3	NA	TGTGCCAGCAGTTCCGTTCCTTCTGGAAACACCATATATTTT	CASSSVPSGNTIYF
TRBV28	NA	TRBJ1-5	NA	TGTGCCAGCAGCGCCGGGGCAAGTAGCAATCAGCCCCAGCATTTT	CASSAGASSNQPQHF